The rows below give T cell receptor beta chains drawn from one sample of a study of blood T cells in healthy people across ages. TCRdb re-analysed the 5' RACE reads in MiXCR, keeping a single row per CDR3 protein. The table lists about 1.1 million distinct CDR3 sequences, around two fifths of them singletons. The sequencing sample was made of blood. All receptors derive from a man between 18 and 29 years old in good health. The CDR3 runs from the conserved cysteine through the conserved F or W. D genes are given only for firm matches. The size of a clone is reported for some rows only, either as once, few or many, or as a class for expanded clones.

-	-	TRBV10-3	TRBJ1-2	CAISVIDGGYTF	TGTGCCATCAGTGTGATCGACGGGGGCTACACCTTC
few	-	TRBV7-9	TRBJ1-5	CASSNRPQSLGSNQPQHF	TGTGCCAGCAGCAACCGGCCCCAGTCCCTGGGTAGCAATCAGCCCCAGCATTTT
-	-	TRBV6-2/TRBV6-3	TRBJ2-2	CASSLDRAGDGGELFF	TGTGCCAGCAGCCTCGACCGGGCCGGGGATGGCGGGGAGCTGTTTTTT
-	-	TRBV6-2/TRBV6-3	TRBJ1-1	CASSYRRSRVDTEAFF	TGTGCCAGCAGTTACCGGAGGAGTCGAGTGGATACTGAAGCTTTCTTT
-	-	TRBV20-1	TRBJ1-4	CSATPAEKLFF	TGCAGTGCCACCCCAGCTGAAAAACTGTTTTTT
few	-	TRBV7-9	TRBJ1-4	CASSLEGRAKNEKLFF	TGTGCCAGCAGCTTAGAGGGGCGGGCGAAGAATGAGAAACTGTTTTTT
many	-	TRBV7-9	TRBJ2-5	CASSPTDQETQYF	TGTGCCAGCAGCCCGACAGACCAAGAGACCCAGTACTTC
-	TRBD1	TRBV28	TRBJ2-5	CASSSHYRDREETQYF	TGTGCCAGCAGCTCACACTATCGGGACAGGGAAGAGACCCAGTACTTC
-	-	TRBV3-1	TRBJ1-4	CASSPSTGLNEKLFF	TGTGCCAGCAGCCCCTCGACAGGCTTGAATGAAAAACTGTTTTTT
-	-	TRBV10-3	TRBJ1-2	CAISGADNYGYTF	TGTGCCATCAGTGGGGCGGATAACTATGGCTACACCTTC
-	-	TRBV12-3/TRBV12-4	TRBJ2-1	CASSLGQVGNEQFF	TGTGCCAGCAGTTTAGGGCAGGTGGGCAATGAGCAGTTCTTC
few	-	TRBV5-1	TRBJ2-3	CASRVDPSTDTQYF	TGCGCCAGCAGAGTCGACCCTAGCACAGATACGCAGTATTTT
-	-	TRBV7-9	TRBJ1-6	CASSVVSDSPLHF	TGTGCCAGCAGCGTAGTCTCAGATTCACCCCTCCACTTT